This T cell receptor beta chain was sequenced for a study of cytomegalovirus exposure and HLA in healthy donors. Study-wide findings and caveats: A later analysis, which compared TCR beta chains of equal frequency, found the HLA-associated ones more clonally expanded. Over 15,000 TCR beta sequences were associated with HLA alleles at 0.05 false discovery rate in a later analysis.

This PCR relied on a set of 60 Vbeta primers and 13 Jbeta primers. The assay was immunoSEQ multiplex PCR, and TCRdb's table has in-frame clones only and misses some. The profile shows around 180,000 clones, almost 85% of them singletons. This CDR3 contains 17 residues. Trimming took off 5 bases at V and 3 bases at J, with 26 bases between the two ends. Germline CDR1 and CDR2: SQVTM and ANQGSEA. On this clone: Its antigen remains unknown.

The TCR comes from a woman between 50 and 59 years old in good health and CMV-seronegative. The V and J genes are TRBV29-1 and TRBJ2-7, with D perhaps matching TRBD1 (5 bases). Sequencing input: PBMCs. CDR3 sequence reads: CSVRSPTGRANNYEQYF. Written as DNA, the CDR3 is TGCAGCGTTCGGAGCCCAACGGGCAGGGCGAATAACTACGAGCAGTACTTC.